This T cell receptor (beta chain) was sequenced for a study of blood T cells in healthy people across ages (dated by TCRdb to between 2015 and 2017). With regard to the full study: In model experiments, template switching captured roughly one uniquely barcoded TCR beta cDNA molecule for every two T cells. Using deep sequencing normalized with unique cDNA molecular identifiers, the study measured how TCR beta repertoire diversity changes with age. Donors were grouped into four age groups: young (average 16 years), middle-aged (about 38), aged (over 55) and long-lived (approximately 78). Using the same blood draw, the study looked at two additional independent replicas of 1 million unique cDNA reads for two donors, one aged 18 to 30 and the other aged 80 or older.

Results the study describes overall, beyond this receptor: Compared with the aged group, the long-lived group had more naive CD4+ T cells, fewer expanded clones and increased TCR diversity, suggesting age selection. Total diversity estimates from one million sequenced T cells were considered lower bounds and underestimates. Observed TCR beta diversity correlated strongly with the percentage of naive T cells measured by flow cytometry. Observed TCR beta diversity per million T cells fell roughly linearly with age, and a significant reduction was already apparent by age approximately 41. Because donor CMV infection status was unknown, age-related changes in expanded clonotypes were potentially confounded. Conclusive comparison of naive and antigen-experienced compartments was prevented by the profiling of bulk unsorted PBMCs.

This clonotype was found many times. What antigen it recognizes has not been identified. No base quality values were provided; no much bigger clone lies one nucleotide off. CDR3 length: 16 amino acids, cysteine to phenylalanine. Left in the record is the CDR3 DNA by itself, 48 bases read in frame from the first base. The junction shows trimming of 5 bases on V and 0 bases on J, plus 17 bases between the germline ends. CDR1 SGDLS and CDR2 YYNGEE are derived from the germline V gene. Libraries were made using 5' RACE. The instrument was an Illumina HiSeq 2500. A second PCR of roughly 6 to 11 cycles was run with a J-beta primer mix and a sample-barcoded 5' primer. A template-switch 5' adaptor carrying 12 random nucleotides introduced a unique molecular identifier onto each TCR beta cDNA molecule. Each sample yielded at least 2.5 million CDR3-containing paired-end reads. All of the RNA was converted into first-strand cDNA using the Mint cDNA synthesis kit, with a TRBC-specific oligonucleotide serving as the primer. Following uracil-DNA glycosylase treatment, a first 18-cycle PCR with universal primers M1SS and BC2_uni_R was performed on all cDNA. From the authors' description of their analysis: Normalization of each sample was performed by random selection of 1 million high-quality reads, each carrying a distinct molecular identifier. Reads sharing molecular identifiers were discarded rather than binned into consensus sequences. MiTCR, run with a Q25 quality threshold and the strictest error-elimination algorithm, handled CDR3 identification, clonotype clustering and error correction. Lower-bound total TCR beta diversity was estimated with a nonparametric unseen species model using Euler transformation. TCRdb's own reprocessing of the public reads used fastp at Q25 and MiXCR and kept productive beta chains. Each entry merges the rows of one CDR3 protein and shows their most common DNA and genes. TCRdb's processing, not the study's, gives the V and J calls here. This sample lists more than 900,000 distinct CDR3 sequences; 29% were detected once. Roughly 10% of the sample goes to the ten largest clones.

The roughly 39 donors, aged about 6 to 100 years, were systemically healthy Caucasian individuals from Russia. Roughly 11 milliliters of peripheral blood were drawn from each donor into EDTA-treated Vacutainer tubes. Ficoll-Paque density-gradient centrifugation was used to isolate PBMCs, with at least 7 million obtained per sample. Total RNA was extracted from PBMCs with Trizol reagent, with at least 6 micrograms obtained per sample. The percentages of naive CD45RAhigh/CD27high T cells were determined by flow cytometry on a PBMC aliquot from every donor. The sample was also linked to a second study, of T cells of mothers and their children. The second paper states: Nine systemically healthy Caucasian individuals served as donors, namely three mothers together with their six children. cDNA synthesis used all of the extracted RNA, with 1.5 ug of RNA in each 15 ul reaction. Sample barcodes and 2-4 random nucleotides were added via the M1S primer in the second PCR. Over 10 million TCR beta CDR3 reads came from each mother, compared with roughly 2.8 million reads from each child. In both related and unrelated pairs, thymic selection shapes the output of TCR recombination in a similar way, with inherited differences having only a minor effect. Normalized repertoire overlap in related mother-child pairs was always slightly higher than in unrelated mother-child pairs, but the difference was never significant. No persistent microchimeric T cell clones were detected, at a sensitivity of around 100 clones per million clonotypes. The study used deep NGS to compare TCR beta repertoires of mothers and children, seeking features distinguishing related mother-child pairs from unrelated individuals. On average, the children were around 11 +/- 4 years old, while the mothers were about 40 +/- 4 years old. After adapter ligation was performed with NEBNext reagents, the libraries were sequenced on an Illumina HiSeq 2000 with 100+100 nt paired-end reads. To prevent cross-contamination, the mother and child libraries were prepared one month apart and sequenced in separate runs. Between about 500,000 and 2,100,000 distinct TCR beta clonotypes were identified per donor. Naive TCR beta clonotypes were estimated from low-frequency clonotypes matched to each donor's FACS-determined naive share, without sorting.

Sequenced: blood. The receptor chain draws on TRBV9 and TRBJ1-2, with TRBD1 tentatively as D gene (5 bases match). The clonotype originates from a woman aged 35 to 49 in good health. The CDR3 amino acid sequence is: CASRKGGATANYGYTF. The DNA sequence is TGTGCCAGCAGAAAGGGTGGGGCGACCGCTAACTATGGCTACACCTTC.